This T cell receptor beta chain is from a study of blood T cell repertoires in COVID-19. Whole-study context: The United States, Italy and Spain provided the acute and convalescent COVID-19 samples. From T cells, B-cell-depleted T cells, or PBMCs came the material, which was cDNA or gDNA.

In the original processing: The authors estimated nucleated cell counts from reference gene primer amplification. Sequencing used immunoSEQ multiplex PCR; TCRdb keeps in-frame clones, though not all of them. That table supplies the V and J calls and clone size; D and trimming were determined from the DNA. The table includes about 150,000 clones, over 85% detected once. This CDR3 comprises 15 residues. The V and J ends lost 5 bases and 5 bases respectively, with 18 bases between them. The germline V gene has CDR1 SEHNR and CDR2 FQNEAQ (reference sequence). The chain links TRBV7-9 to TRBJ1-1; tentative D call: TRBD1 (5 bases). Sequenced sample: peripheral blood. The clonotype originates from a human donor in a cohort sampled during active COVID-19. CDR3: CASSLSQGEKTEAFF. DNA for the CDR3: TGTGCCAGCAGCCTTTCTCAGGGTGAAAAGACTGAAGCTTTCTTT.